These 18 T cell receptor beta chains were sequenced from one sample in a study of blood T cell repertoires in COVID-19. Sequenced by immunoSEQ multiplex PCR; TCRdb stores in-frame clones only, minus some. The data hold 270,000 or so clones, with 70% to 90% observed a single time. Sequencing was carried out using peripheral blood. The source is a woman aged 25 to 45 with COVID-19, enrolled during active disease.

This chain uses TRBV5-1 with TRBJ1-2; TRBD1 agrees at 12 bases. This CDR3 spans 14 amino acids. Looked up from germline, CDR1 is SGHRS and CDR2 is YFSETQ. J was trimmed by 7 bases and V by 3 bases; bases with no gene match: 4. This chain's CDR3 is CASSSGQGARGYTF. DNA of the CDR3: TGCGCCAGCAGCTCGGGACAGGGGGCGCGTGGCTACACCTTC.

Only a few counts were recorded for this clone. The chain links TRBV6-1 to TRBJ2-7; D gene uncertain. CDR3 size: 15 residues. The germline gives CDR1 MNHNS, CDR2 SASEGT. Deletions cut 3 bases from V and 4 bases from J, with 16 bases between. CDR3 nucleotides: TGTGCCAGCAGTGATCTGGGCCGGCCGCCTTACGAGCAGTACTTC. Translating gives CASSDLGRPPYEQYF.

The gene calls are TRBV7-8 and TRBJ2-1; possible D gene TRBD2, 6 bases. The V gene lost 5 bases and the J gene lost 0 bases, with 29 bases spanning the gap. The length of the CDR3 is 21 residues. Germline V gene lookup returns CDR1 SGHVS and CDR2 FQNEAQ. CDR3 residues: CASSLTAPGLATAISYNEQFF. CDR3 DNA sequence: TGTGCCAGCAGCCTTACAGCTCCGGGACTCGCTACCGCAATCTCCTACAATGAGCAGTTCTTC.

In DNA, the CDR3 is TGCGCCAGCAGCTTGCAGGTAGCGGGGAAGCAGTACTTC. The encoded protein is CASSLQVAGKQYF. The chain employs TRBV5-1 and TRBJ2-7; 8 nucleotides line up with TRBD2. This CDR3 has 13 amino acids. Germline CDR1 SGHRS, CDR2 YFSETQ. The V and J ends lost 1 base and 8 bases, in that order; junction bases with no gene match: 5.

V usage is TRBV7-9 and J usage is TRBJ1-1; 7 positions agree with TRBD1. CDR3 size: 12 residues. The J segment lost 8 bases and the V segment lost 3 bases, leaving 3 bases of the junction unmatched. Germline CDR1 reads SEHNR; CDR2 reads FQNEAQ (reference sequence). The CDR3 here is CASSFQTGEAFF. The CDR3 DNA follows: TGTGCCAGCAGCTTCCAGACAGGGGAAGCTTTCTTT.

The rearrangement uses TRBV24-1 and TRBJ1-5, with D maybe TRBD1 (5 bases). Germline V lookup: CDR1 KGHDR, CDR2 SFDVKD. V gave up 5 bases and J gave up 9 bases, with 13 bases separating them. There are 13 residues in the CDR3. For the CDR3, the DNA is TGTGCCACCAGTGCTACCAGGGTCGCGCCCCAGCATTTT. Amino acids: CATSATRVAPQHF.

A word on this clone: Other DNA sequences within the sample encode an identical CDR3. The genes are TRBV19 and TRBJ2-7; D gene uncertain. The CDR3 has 14 amino acids. Trimming cost V 3 bases and J 3 bases, with 12 bases left between them. Looked up from germline, CDR1 is LNHDA and CDR2 is SQIVND (reference sequence). The CDR3 nucleotides are TGTGCCAGTAGTATGGGTACACCTAGCTACGAGCAGTACTTC. This encodes CASSMGTPSYEQYF.

This clone turned up a few times. The chain carries TRBV5-4 and TRBJ1-1, with 8 bases lining up with TRBD1. The CDR3 is 15 amino acids. V lost 0 bases and J lost 2; bases outside the gene matches: 3. Germline V gene sequence: CDR1 SGHNT, CDR2 YYREEE (reference sequence). The CDR3 DNA reads as TGTGCCAGCAGCTTGGGGTCAGGGGGCAACACTGAAGCTTTCTTT. Amino acid sequence: CASSLGSGGNTEAFF.

The chain is built from TRBV7-2 and TRBJ1-1; no reliable D call. The V end lost 5 bases, the J end lost 7 bases, and 17 bases lay between the germline ends. The CDR3 consists of 14 residues. Germline CDR1 and CDR2: SGHTA and FQGNSA. In DNA, the CDR3 is TGTGCCAGCAGCCCTTTCTACACGCGGGGTGAAGCTTTCTTT. The encoded protein is CASSPFYTRGEAFF.

The chain joins TRBV5-1 to TRBJ1-6; maybe TRBD1 (5 bases). CDR3 size: 14 residues. From germline, CDR1 is SGHRS and CDR2 YFSETQ. V was pared by 4 bases and J by 6 bases, with 11 bases between. The CDR3 DNA is TGCGCCAGCAGCATTGGGGGGGGTAATTCACCCCTCCACTTT. This gives the protein CASSIGGGNSPLHF.

Details on this clone: The sample has other DNA sequences that encode this CDR3 too. The chain joins TRBV5-1 to TRBJ2-1; the D gene is possibly TRBD1 (6 bases). The ends were cut back, 7 bases at V and 2 bases at J, with 10 bases in the middle. Germline V lookup: CDR1 SGHRS, CDR2 YFSETQ. This CDR3 region has 13 residues. The CDR3 reads CASAGTPYNEQFF. The CDR3 nucleotides are TGCGCCAGCGCAGGGACACCCTACAATGAGCAGTTCTTC.

This clone is a singleton in its sample. The chain's CDR3 is CASSLGVGSYEQYF. The CDR3, as DNA: TGTGCCAGCAGCTTAGGAGTCGGCTCCTACGAGCAGTACTTC. The gene calls are TRBV13 and TRBJ2-7; no clear D. V gave up 0 bases and J gave up 0 bases, with 6 bases separating them. The CDR3 has 14 residues. Germline lookup yields CDR1 PRHDT and CDR2 FYEKMQ (reference sequence).

This sequence joins TRBV6-2 or TRBV6-3 and TRBJ2-1, with 11 bases aligning to TRBD2. V trimming: 0 bases; J trimming: 8 bases; junction bases outside the gene matches: 21. The CDR3 length is 21 residues. Germline V gives CDR1 MNHEY, CDR2 SVGEGT. This chain's CDR3 is CASSYSPSRASGGTQWDEQFF. DNA of the CDR3: TGTGCCAGCAGTTACTCCCCCTCCCGTGCTAGCGGGGGGACGCAGTGGGATGAGCAGTTCTTC.

This sequence joins TRBV10-1 and TRBJ2-1, with D tentatively TRBD1 (5 bases). The CDR3 totals 14 residues. The ends were cut back, 7 bases at V and 10 bases at J, with 20 bases in the middle. The germline CDR1 and CDR2 sequences are WNHNN and SYGVQD (reference sequence). CDR3 sequence reads: CASTARTQTGEQFF. CDR3 DNA sequence: TGCGCCAGCACAGCCAGGACACAAACCGGGGAGCAGTTCTTC.

This chain uses TRBV18 with TRBJ1-5, with unresolved D. The CDR3 has 15 residues. Germline values: CDR1 KGHSH, CDR2 LQKENI. V lost 2 bases and J 2 bases, leaving 10 bases between the germline ends. CDR3 sequence (DNA): TGTGCCAGCTCACCAGACGTCGGGGGCAATCAGCCCCAGCATTTT. Amino acids: CASSPDVGGNQPQHF. Full variable domain (outside the CDR3, taken from reference TRBV18 and TRBJ1-5): NAGVMQNPRHLVRRRGQEARLRCSPMKGHSHVYWYRQLPEEGLKFMVYLQKENIIDESGMPKERFSAEFPKEGPSILRIQQVVRGDSAAYFCASSPDVGGNQPQHFGDGTRLSIL.

CDR3 protein: CASSYQVRAGANVLTF. The CDR3 DNA reads TGTGCCAGCAGTTATCAGGTCCGCGCGGGGGCCAACGTCCTGACTTTC. V is TRBV6-2 or TRBV6-3 and J is TRBJ2-6; D is uncertain. Looked up from germline, CDR1 is MNHEY and CDR2 is SVGEGT. CDR3 length: 16 residues. The V end lost 3 bases, the J end lost 4 bases, and 13 bases lay between the germline ends.

The rearrangement joins TRBV2 to TRBJ2-1, with 8 bases fitting TRBD2. Trimming removed 4 bases from V and 12 bases from J; junction bases left unmatched: 11. The CDR3 consists of 14 residues. Germline V CDR1 and CDR2: SNHLY, FYNNEI. DNA of the CDR3: TGTGCCAGCAGTGGAGGCAGCGGGGGAGGAAGGCAGTTCTTC. Protein product: CASSGGSGGGRQFF.

J is TRBJ2-2 and V is TRBV6-6, with TRBD1 identical over 7 bases. Trimming removed 0 bases from V and 4 bases from J; junction bases left unmatched: 2. In germline, CDR1 is MNHNY, CDR2 SVGAGI (reference sequence). The CDR3 is 15 amino acids. In nucleotides, the CDR3 is TGTGCCAGCAGTTACTCGACAGGGTCCACCGGGGAGCTGTTTTTT. Its protein is CASSYSTGSTGELFF.